This TCR beta chain was retrieved from a study of post-analysis software for immune sequencing data. Study overall: Relapsing-remitting, secondary progressive and progressive-relapsing multiple sclerosis courses were included.

Study-wide points: Under the F measure, samples that were prepared in one batch clustered strongly together.

cDNA libraries of TCR beta carried unique molecular identifiers. Using its own MiXCR run on the PCR reads, TCRdb lists one record per CDR3 protein. The table shows about 680,000 distinct CDR3 sequences, with approximately 59% occurring only once. To note about this clonotype: The antigen remains undetermined.

This TCR was recovered from a girl aged 2 to 10 with multiple sclerosis. The sequenced sample consisted of blood.

The CDR3, as DNA: TGCGCCAGCAGCCAATTTACAGGGGGGGGCTCCTACAATGAGCAGTTCTTC. This sequence encodes CASSQFTGGGSYNEQFF. The chain employs TRBV4-3 and TRBJ2-1; D is perhaps TRBD1 (8 bases). Germline V lookup: CDR1 LGHNA, CDR2 YSLEER. Trimming shortened V by 2 bases and J by 0 bases, and 14 bases separated the two germline ends. The CDR3 runs to 17 residues.